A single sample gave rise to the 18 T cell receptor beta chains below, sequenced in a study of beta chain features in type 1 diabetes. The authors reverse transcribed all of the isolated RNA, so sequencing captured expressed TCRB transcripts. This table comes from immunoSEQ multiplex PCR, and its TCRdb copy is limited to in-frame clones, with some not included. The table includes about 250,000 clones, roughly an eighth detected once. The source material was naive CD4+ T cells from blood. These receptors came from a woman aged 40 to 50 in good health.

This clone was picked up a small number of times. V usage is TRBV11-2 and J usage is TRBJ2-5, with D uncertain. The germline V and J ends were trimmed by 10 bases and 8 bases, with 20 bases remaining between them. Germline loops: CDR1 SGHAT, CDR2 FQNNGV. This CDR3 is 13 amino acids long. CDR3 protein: CATTMGPFSTQYF. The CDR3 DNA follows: TGTGCCACCACAATGGGCCCGTTTTCAACCCAGTACTTC.

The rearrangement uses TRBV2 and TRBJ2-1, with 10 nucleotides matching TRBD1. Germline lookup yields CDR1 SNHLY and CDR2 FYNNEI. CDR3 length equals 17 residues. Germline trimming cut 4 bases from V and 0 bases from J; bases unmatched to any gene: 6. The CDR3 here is CASSGVGTGDSYNEQFF. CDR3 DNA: TGTGCCAGCAGTGGCGTTGGGACAGGGGACTCCTACAATGAGCAGTTCTTC. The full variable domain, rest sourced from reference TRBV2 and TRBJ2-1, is EPEVTQTPSHQVTQMGQEVILRCVPISNHLYFYWYRQILGQKVEFLVSFYNNEISEKSEIFDDQFSVERPDGSNFTLKIRSTKLEDSAMYFCASSGVGTGDSYNEQFFGPGTRLTVL.

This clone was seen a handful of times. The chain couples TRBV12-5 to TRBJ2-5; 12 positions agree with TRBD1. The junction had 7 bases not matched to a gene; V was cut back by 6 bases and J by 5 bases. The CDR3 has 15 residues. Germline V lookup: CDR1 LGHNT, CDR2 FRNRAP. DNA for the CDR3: TGTGCTAGTGGAGAGGGACAGGGGGCATACGAGACCCAGTACTTC. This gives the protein CASGEGQGAYETQYF.

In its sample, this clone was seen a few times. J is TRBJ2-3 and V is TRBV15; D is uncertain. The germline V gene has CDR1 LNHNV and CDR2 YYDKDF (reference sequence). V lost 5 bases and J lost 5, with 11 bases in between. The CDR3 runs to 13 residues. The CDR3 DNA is TGTGCCACCAGCGAGTCCCTCGGAGATACGCAGTATTTT. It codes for CATSESLGDTQYF.

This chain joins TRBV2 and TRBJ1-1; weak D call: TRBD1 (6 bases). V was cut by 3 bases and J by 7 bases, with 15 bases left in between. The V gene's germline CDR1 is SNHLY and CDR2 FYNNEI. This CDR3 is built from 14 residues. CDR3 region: CASSDNFGQREAFF. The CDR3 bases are TGTGCCAGCAGTGATAACTTCGGACAGCGTGAAGCTTTCTTT.

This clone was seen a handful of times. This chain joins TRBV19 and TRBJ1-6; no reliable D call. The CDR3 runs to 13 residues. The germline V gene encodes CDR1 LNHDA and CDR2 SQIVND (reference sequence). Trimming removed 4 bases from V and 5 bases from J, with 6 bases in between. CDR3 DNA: TGTGCCAGTAGTACCCTCGATAATTCACCCCTCCACTTT. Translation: CASSTLDNSPLHF.

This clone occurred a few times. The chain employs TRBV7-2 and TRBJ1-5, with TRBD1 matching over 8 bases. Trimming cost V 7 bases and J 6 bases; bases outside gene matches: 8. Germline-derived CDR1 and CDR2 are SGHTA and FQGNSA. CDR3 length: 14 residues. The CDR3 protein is CASKMGQGAQPQHF. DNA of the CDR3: TGTGCCAGCAAGATGGGGCAGGGGGCTCAGCCCCAGCATTTT.

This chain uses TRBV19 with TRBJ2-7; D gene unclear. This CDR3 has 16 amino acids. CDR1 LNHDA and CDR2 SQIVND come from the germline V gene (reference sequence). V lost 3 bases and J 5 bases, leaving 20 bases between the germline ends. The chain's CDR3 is CASSIGDPAGHDEQYF. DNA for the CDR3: TGTGCCAGTAGTATCGGTGATCCCGCTGGGCACGACGAGCAGTACTTC.

The CDR3 DNA follows: TGTGCCAGCAGCGTAGGAGGAACTAGCGGAAGTTACGAGCAGTACTTC. The encoded protein is CASSVGGTSGSYEQYF. This chain uses TRBV9 with TRBJ2-7; 8 bases map to TRBD2. The CDR3 is 16 residues long. Per germline, CDR1 SGDLS and CDR2 YYNGEE. V was clipped by 0 bases and J by 4 bases; unmatched bases: 9.

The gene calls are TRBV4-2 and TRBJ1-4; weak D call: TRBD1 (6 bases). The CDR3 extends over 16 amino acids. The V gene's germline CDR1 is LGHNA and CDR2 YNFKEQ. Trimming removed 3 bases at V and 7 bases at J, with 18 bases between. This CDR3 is CASSHSSGRGSEKLFF. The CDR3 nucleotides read TGTGCCAGCAGCCACTCCTCAGGGAGGGGGAGTGAAAAACTGTTTTTT.

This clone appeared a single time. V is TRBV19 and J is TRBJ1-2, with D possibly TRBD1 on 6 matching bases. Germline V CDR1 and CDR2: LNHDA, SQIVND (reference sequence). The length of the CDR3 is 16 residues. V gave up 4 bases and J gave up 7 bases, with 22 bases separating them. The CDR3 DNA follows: TGTGCCAGTAGTAAGGACTTAGACAGGCCTCGGGTTGGCTACACCTTC. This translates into CASSKDLDRPRVGYTF.

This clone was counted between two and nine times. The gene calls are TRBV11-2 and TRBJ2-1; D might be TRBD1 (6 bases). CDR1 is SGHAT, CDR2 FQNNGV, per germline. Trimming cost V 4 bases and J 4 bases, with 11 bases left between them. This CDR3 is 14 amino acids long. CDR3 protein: CASSYSRGYNEQFF. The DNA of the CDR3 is TGTGCCAGCAGCTACTCCAGGGGTTACAATGAGCAGTTCTTC.

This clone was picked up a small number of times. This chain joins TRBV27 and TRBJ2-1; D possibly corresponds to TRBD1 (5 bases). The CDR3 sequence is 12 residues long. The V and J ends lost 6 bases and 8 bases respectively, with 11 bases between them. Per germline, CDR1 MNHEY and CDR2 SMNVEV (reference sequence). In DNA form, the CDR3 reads TGTGCCAGCAGGACAGAGTTTGATGAGCAGTTCTTC. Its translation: CASRTEFDEQFF.

CDR3 coding DNA: TGTGCCAGCAGGCCCGAGGAGAGGGCCCACATTCAGTACTTC. Its protein is CASRPEERAHIQYF. The gene calls are TRBV5-4 and TRBJ2-4, with a possible D match to TRBD2 (5 bases). The V gene lost 5 bases and the J gene lost 8 bases, with 17 bases spanning the gap. Germline assignment: CDR1 SGHNT and CDR2 YYREEE (reference sequence). The CDR3 sequence is 14 residues long.

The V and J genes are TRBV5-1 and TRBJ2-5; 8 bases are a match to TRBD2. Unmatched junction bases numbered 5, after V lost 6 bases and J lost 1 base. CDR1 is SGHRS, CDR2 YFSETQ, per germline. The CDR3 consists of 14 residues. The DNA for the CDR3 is TGCGCCAGCACCCGGGGGGGGTCCCAAGAGACCCAGTACTTC. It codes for CASTRGGSQETQYF.

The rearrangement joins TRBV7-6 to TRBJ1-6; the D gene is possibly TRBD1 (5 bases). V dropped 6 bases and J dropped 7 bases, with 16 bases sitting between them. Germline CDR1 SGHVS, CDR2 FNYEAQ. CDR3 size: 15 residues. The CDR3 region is CASRYTAGPNSPLHF. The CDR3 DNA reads TGTGCCAGCAGGTATACAGCAGGGCCAAATTCACCCCTCCACTTT.

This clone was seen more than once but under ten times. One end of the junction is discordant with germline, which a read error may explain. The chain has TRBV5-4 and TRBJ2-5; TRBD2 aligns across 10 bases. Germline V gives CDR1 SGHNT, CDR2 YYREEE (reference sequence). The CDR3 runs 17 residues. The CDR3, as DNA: TGCGCCAGCAGCCAAGACCCAGCGGGGGGGCTCCAAGAGACCCAGTACTTC. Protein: CASSQDPAGGLQETQYF. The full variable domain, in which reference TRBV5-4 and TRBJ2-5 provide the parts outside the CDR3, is ETGVTQSPTHLIKTRGQQVTLRCSSQSGHNTVSWYQQALGQGPQFIFQYYREEENGRGNFPPRFSGLQFPNYSSELNVNALELDDSALYLCASSQDPAGGLQETQYFGPGTRLLVL.

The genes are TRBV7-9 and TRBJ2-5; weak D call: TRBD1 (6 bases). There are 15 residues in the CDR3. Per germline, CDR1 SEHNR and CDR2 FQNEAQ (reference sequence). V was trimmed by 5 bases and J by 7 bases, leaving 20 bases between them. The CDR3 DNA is TGTGCCAGCAGCCCCCCCGGGACCCAAGGGGGGACCCAGTACTTC. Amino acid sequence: CASSPPGTQGGTQYF.